This T cell receptor beta chain was captured by sequencing in a study of blood T cell repertoires in COVID-19. Study as a whole: From T cells, B-cell-depleted T cells, or PBMCs came the material, which was cDNA or gDNA.

Profiling relied on immunoSEQ multiplex PCR, and the TCRdb table lists in-frame clones only, not all of them. The sample lists 95,000 to 100,000 clones, 85% seen once, with about 1.8% in the top ten. The TCR was taken from a woman in her 70s with active or convalescent COVID-19. Sequenced material: peripheral blood.

CDR3 sequence (DNA): TGTGCCAGCAGGAGGGCTGACAATCAGCCCCAGCATTTT. Translation: CASRRADNQPQHF. V gene TRBV2 combines with J gene TRBJ1-5; no reliable D call. CDR3 length: 13 residues. V was clipped by 6 bases and J by 3 bases, with 9 bases between them. Germline CDR1 SNHLY, CDR2 FYNNEI.